This TCR beta chain was profiled in a study of cytomegalovirus exposure and HLA in healthy donors. Concerning this clone: Its specificity is unknown.

CDR1 is SGHDN, CDR2 FVKESK, per germline. The CDR3 is made up of 14 amino acids. V shed 4 bases and J shed 1 base, with 8 bases lying between them. Findings and limits, study-wide: TRBV6-2, TRBV6-3 and some other V segments were excluded as indistinguishable.

Primers included in the PCR were 60 Vbeta and 13 Jbeta primers. Per the original data handling: Later work found around 80 million unique TCR beta chains, with about 10 million shared. Some clones are missing from TCRdb's copy, which holds only in-frame ones; the method was immunoSEQ multiplex PCR. V and J calls and clone size are as listed in that table; D and trimming were resolved from the DNA. The repertoire includes over 150,000 clones, 70% to 80% of them detected once, and approximately 8% sits in the top ten. Material for sequencing was PBMCs. This rearrangement joins TRBV14 to TRBJ1-5; a weak D match, TRBD1 (5 bases). The source of this sequence is a man aged 30-40 years in good health and CMV-seropositive. In DNA, the CDR3 is TGTGCCAGCAGCCCAAGGGGCAGCAATCAGCCCCAGCATTTT. Encoded protein: CASSPRGSNQPQHF. Full variable domain (rest looked up from reference TRBV14 and TRBJ1-5): EAGVTQFPSHSVIEKGQTVTLRCDPISGHDNLYWYRRVMGKEIKFLLHFVKESKQDESGMPNNRFLAERTGGTYSTLKVQPAELEDSGVYFCASSPRGSNQPQHFGDGTRLSIL.